This T cell receptor (beta chain) appears in the sequencing data of a study of spatial heterogeneity in lung cancer. TCRdb re-called the 5' RACE reads with MiXCR, one entry per CDR3 protein. The sample lists about 19,000 distinct CDR3 sequences, approximately 11% occurring once. This clonotype came up many times. This CDR3 is 18 amino acids long. The trim removed 10 bases at V and 4 bases at J, leaving 17 bases unmatched. Indicated time point: blood at routine non-recurrence follow-up after resection. The chain employs TRBV12-3 or TRBV12-4 and TRBJ2-6; 9 bases align to TRBD1. Sequences were derived from PBMCs, sampled at follow-up. The source is a female donor with early-stage non-small cell lung cancer. This CDR3 is CATQFQGGTGTGANVLTF. DNA for the CDR3: TGTGCCACCCAGTTTCAAGGTGGGACAGGGACAGGGGCCAACGTCCTGACTTTC.